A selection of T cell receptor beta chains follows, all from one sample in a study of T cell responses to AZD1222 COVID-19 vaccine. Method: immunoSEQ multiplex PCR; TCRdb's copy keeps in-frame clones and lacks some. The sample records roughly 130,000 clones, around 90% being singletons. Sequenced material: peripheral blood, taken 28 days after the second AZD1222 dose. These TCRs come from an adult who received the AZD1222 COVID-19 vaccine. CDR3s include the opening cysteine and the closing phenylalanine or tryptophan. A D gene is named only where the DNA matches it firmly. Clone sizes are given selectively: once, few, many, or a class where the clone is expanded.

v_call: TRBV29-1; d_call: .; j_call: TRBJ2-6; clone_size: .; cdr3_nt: TGCAGCGTTATACAGAGACCTGGGGCCAACGTCCTGACTTTC; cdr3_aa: CSVIQRPGANVLTF
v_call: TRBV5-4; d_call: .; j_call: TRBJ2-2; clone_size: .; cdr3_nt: TGTGCCAGCAGCTTGGCAGGGGATGACGGGGAGCTGTTTTTT; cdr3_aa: CASSLAGDDGELFF
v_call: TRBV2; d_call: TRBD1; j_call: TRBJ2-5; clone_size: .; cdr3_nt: TGTGCCAGCAGTGAAGTTACAGGGGTGGAGACCCAGTACTTC; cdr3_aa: CASSEVTGVETQYF
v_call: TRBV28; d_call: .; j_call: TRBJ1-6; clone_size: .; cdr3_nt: TGTGCCAGCAGTTTAGGGGGACCAGATAGGGCCCTCCACTTT; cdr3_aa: CASSLGGPDRALHF
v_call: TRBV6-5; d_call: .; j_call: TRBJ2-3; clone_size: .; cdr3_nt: TGTGCCAGCAGTTCACGGGGGAAGGGACATACGCAGTATTTT; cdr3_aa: CASSSRGKGHTQYF
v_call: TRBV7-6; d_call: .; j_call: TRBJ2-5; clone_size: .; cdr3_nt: TGTGCCAGCAGCTTAGGGAGGGTTTGGGAGACCCAGTACTTC; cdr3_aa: CASSLGRVWETQYF
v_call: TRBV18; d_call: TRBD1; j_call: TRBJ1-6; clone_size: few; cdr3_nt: TGTGCCAGCTCACCCAGGGGGAGTAGGAATTCACCCCTCCACTTT; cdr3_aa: CASSPRGSRNSPLHF
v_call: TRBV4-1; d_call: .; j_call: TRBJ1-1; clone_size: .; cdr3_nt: TGCGCCAGCAGCCAAGAATGGACCAAGTCTACCGCTTTCTTT; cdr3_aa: CASSQEWTKSTAFF
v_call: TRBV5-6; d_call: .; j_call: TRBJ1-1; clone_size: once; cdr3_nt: TGTGCCAGCAGCCATACAAAGGTGGGCACTGAAGCTTTCTTT; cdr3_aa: CASSHTKVGTEAFF
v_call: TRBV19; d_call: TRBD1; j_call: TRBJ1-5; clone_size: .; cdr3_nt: TGTGCCAGTAGTATAATGGAGGGGGCAGACAATCAGCCCCAGCATTTT; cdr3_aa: CASSIMEGADNQPQHF
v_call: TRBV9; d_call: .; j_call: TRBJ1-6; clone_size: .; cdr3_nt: TGTGCCAGCAGCGCAGGGACGGGATCACCCCTCCACTTT; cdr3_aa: CASSAGTGSPLHF
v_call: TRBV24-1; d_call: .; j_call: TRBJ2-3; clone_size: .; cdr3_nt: TGTGCCACCAGTGATAGACGGATCACAGATACGCAGTATTTT; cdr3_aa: CATSDRRITDTQYF
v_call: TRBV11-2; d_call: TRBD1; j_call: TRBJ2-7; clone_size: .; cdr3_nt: TGTGCCAGCAGCTTAGATCCTACTACCGGGACAGGGGGGAAAAGGGACGAGCAGTACTTC; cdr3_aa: CASSLDPTTGTGGKRDEQYF
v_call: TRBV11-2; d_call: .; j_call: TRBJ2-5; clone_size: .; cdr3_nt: TGTGCCAGCAGCTCGTTCGGGGAAGAGACCCAGTACTTC; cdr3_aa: CASSSFGEETQYF
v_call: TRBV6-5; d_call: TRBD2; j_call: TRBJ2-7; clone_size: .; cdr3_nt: TGTGCCAGCAGGCCCGGGACTACCATTTACGAGCAGTACTTC; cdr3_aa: CASRPGTTIYEQYF
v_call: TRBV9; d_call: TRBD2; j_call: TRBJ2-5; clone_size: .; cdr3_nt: TGTGCCAGCAGCGTACAGGGACTAGCGGGGGGAGAGACCCAGTACTTC; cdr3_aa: CASSVQGLAGGETQYF
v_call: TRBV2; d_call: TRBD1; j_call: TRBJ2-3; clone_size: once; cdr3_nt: TGTGCCAGCAGGGACAGGGGAAGAGATACGCAGTATTTT; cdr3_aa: CASRDRGRDTQYF
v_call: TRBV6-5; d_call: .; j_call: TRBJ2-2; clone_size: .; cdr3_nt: TGTGCCAGCAGACCTCCGGGACTTAACACCGGGGAGCTGTTTTTT; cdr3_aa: CASRPPGLNTGELFF
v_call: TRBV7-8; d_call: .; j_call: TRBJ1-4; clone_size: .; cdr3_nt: TGTGCCAGCAGCTTAGAACAGGGAATCGATGAAAAACTGTTTTTT; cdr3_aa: CASSLEQGIDEKLFF
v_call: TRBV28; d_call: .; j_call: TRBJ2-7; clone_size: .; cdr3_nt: TGTGCCAGCAGAGGCCGGGGGCCCTACGAGCAGTACTTC; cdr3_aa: CASRGRGPYEQYF
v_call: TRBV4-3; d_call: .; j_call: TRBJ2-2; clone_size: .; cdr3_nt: TGCGCCAGCAGCCAAGTGCTTACAGGGTCGAACACCGGGGAGCTGTTTTTT; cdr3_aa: CASSQVLTGSNTGELFF
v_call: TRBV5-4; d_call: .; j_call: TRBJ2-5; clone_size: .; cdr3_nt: TGTGCCAGCAGCTCCGGGGCGGCTGGCCAAGAGACCCAGTACTTC; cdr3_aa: CASSSGAAGQETQYF
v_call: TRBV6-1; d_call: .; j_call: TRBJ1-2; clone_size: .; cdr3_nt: TGTGCCAGCAGTGAAGCGACAGCTGGCTATGGCTACACCTTC; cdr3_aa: CASSEATAGYGYTF
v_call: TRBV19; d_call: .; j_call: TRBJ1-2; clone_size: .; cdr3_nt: TGTGCCAGTAGTATAGAAAGTACCTATTTCTATGGCTACACCTTC; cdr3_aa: CASSIESTYFYGYTF
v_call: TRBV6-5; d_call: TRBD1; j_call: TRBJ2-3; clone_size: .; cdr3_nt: TGTGCCAGCAGGAGGGACAGGGTGTTCACAGATACGCAGTATTTT; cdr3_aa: CASRRDRVFTDTQYF
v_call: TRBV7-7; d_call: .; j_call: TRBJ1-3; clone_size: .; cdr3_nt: TGTGCCAGCAGCTTACAGTTCGGAAACACCATATATTTT; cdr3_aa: CASSLQFGNTIYF
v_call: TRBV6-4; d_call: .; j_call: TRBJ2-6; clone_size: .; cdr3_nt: TGTGCCAGCAGTGACTCGGGGGGCGCTGGGGCCAACGTCCTGACTTTC; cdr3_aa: CASSDSGGAGANVLTF
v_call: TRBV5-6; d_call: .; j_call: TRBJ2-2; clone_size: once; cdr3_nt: TGTGCCAGCAGAGGGACGGTGTCGGCCGGGGAGCTGTTTTTT; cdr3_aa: CASRGTVSAGELFF
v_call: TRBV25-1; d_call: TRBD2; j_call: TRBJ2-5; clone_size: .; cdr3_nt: TGTGCCAGCAGTGTTAGCGGGGGTTCCGGGTCCCAGTACTTC; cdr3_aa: CASSVSGGSGSQYF
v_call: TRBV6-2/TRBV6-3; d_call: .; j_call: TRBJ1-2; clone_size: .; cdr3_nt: TGTGCCAGCAGTTACGGTAGGGGACGAAATCTCTATGGCTACACCTTC; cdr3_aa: CASSYGRGRNLYGYTF
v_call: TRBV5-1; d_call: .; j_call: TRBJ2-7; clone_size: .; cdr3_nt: TGCGCCAGCAGCCAGATACAGGGCTACGAGCAGTACTTC; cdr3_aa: CASSQIQGYEQYF
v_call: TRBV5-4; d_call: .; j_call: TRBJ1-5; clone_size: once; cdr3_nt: TGTGCCAGCAGCCTGGGATACGGCCGGGGCAATCAGCCCCAGCATTTT; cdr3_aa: CASSLGYGRGNQPQHF
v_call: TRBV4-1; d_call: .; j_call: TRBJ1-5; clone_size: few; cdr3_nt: TGCGCCAGCAGCGAGGTTAGCAATCAGCCCCAGCATTTT; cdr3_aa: CASSEVSNQPQHF
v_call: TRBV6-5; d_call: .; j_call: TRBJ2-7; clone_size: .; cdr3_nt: TGTGCCAGCAGTTTATCGGGATTCTTTTCTTACGAGCAGTACTTC; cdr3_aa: CASSLSGFFSYEQYF
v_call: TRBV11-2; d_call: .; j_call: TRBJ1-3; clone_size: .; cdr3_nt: TGTGCCAGCGGTGGGGGGGCCTCTGGAAACACCATATATTTT; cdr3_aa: CASGGGASGNTIYF
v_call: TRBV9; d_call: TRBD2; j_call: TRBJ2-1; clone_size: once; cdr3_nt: TGTGCCAGCAGCGTACTAGCGGGAGTAGAGGCAGGGGAGCAGTTCTTC; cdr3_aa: CASSVLAGVEAGEQFF
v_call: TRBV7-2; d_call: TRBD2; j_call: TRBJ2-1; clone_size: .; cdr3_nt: TGTGCCAGCAGCTTGGGACTAGCGGGGGAGACGAGCTCCTACAATGAGCAGTTCTTC; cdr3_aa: CASSLGLAGETSSYNEQFF
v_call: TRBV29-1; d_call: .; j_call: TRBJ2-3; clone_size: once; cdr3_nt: TGCAGCGTTGAATGGGGCACCGATACGCAGTATTTT; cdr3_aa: CSVEWGTDTQYF
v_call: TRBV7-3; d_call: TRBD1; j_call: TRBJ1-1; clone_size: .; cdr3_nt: TGTGCCAGCAGCGCATACAGGGGGAACACTGAAGCTTTCTTT; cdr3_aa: CASSAYRGNTEAFF
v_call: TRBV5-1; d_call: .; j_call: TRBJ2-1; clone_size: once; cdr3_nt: TGCGCCAGCAGCTTCGGAGGGACCGATGAGCAGTTCTTC; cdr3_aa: CASSFGGTDEQFF
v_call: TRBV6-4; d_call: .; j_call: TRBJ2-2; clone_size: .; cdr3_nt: TGTGCCAGCAGTGACTCGGTGGAGGCCGGGGAGCTGTTTTTT; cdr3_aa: CASSDSVEAGELFF
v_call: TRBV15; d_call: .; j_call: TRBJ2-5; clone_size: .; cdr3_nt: TGTGCCACCAGCAGAGATTTTCAAGAGACCCAGTACTTC; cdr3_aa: CATSRDFQETQYF
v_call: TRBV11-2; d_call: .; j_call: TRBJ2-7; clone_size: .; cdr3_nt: TGTGCCACCTTAGGGGTGAGCTCCTACGAGCAGTACTTC; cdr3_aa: CATLGVSSYEQYF
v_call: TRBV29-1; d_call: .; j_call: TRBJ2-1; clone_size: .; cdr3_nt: TGCAGCGTTGACAGGGGAAATGAGCAGTTCTTC; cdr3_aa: CSVDRGNEQFF
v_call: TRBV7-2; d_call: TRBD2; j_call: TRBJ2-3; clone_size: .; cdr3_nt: TGTGCCAGCAGCTTCCCCCTAGCGGCTAGCACAGATACGCAGTATTTT; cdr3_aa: CASSFPLAASTDTQYF
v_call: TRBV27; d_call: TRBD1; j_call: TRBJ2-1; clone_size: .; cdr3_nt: TGTGCCAGCAGTTCACGGACAGGATACTCATACAATGAGCAGTTCTTC; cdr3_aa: CASSSRTGYSYNEQFF
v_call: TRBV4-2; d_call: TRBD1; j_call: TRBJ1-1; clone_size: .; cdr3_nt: TGTGCCAGCAGTTTAAATACAGGGGAGGCGGCCTTCCCTGAAGCTTTCTTT; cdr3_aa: CASSLNTGEAAFPEAFF
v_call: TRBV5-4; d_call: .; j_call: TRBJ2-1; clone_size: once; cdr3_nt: TGTGCCAGCAGCTCCCCGCGGGGAGGGGGTGGTGAGCAGTTCTTC; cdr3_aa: CASSSPRGGGGEQFF
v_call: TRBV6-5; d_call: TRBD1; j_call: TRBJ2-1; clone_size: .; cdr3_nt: TGTGCCAGCAGCGGACAGGGGTGGAACAATGAGCAGTTCTTC; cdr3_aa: CASSGQGWNNEQFF
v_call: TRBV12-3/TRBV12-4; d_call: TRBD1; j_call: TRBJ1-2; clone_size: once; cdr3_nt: TGTGCCAGCACCCCGACAGGGCCTTATGGCTACACCTTC; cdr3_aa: CASTPTGPYGYTF
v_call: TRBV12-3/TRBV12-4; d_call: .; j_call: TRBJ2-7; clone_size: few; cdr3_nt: TGTGCCAGCAGTTGGAGCGGTTACGAGCAGTACTTC; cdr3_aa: CASSWSGYEQYF
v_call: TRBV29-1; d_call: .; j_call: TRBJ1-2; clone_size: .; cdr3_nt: TGCAGCGTTCCCCCAGGACAGCTTTCGTATGGCTACACCTTC; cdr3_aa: CSVPPGQLSYGYTF
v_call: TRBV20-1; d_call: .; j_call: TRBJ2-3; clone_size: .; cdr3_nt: TGCAGTGCTAGTCCCGACGGCGCTAGCACAGATACGCAGTATTTT; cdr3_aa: CSASPDGASTDTQYF
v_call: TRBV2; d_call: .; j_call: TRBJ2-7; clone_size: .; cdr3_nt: TGTGCCAGCAGGGCCCCAGGGGTCCTAGCGTACTTC; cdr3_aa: CASRAPGVLAYF